A single sample is the source of the 26 T cell receptor beta chains below, sequenced in a study of blood T cell repertoires in COVID-19. Method: immunoSEQ multiplex PCR; TCRdb's copy keeps in-frame clones and lacks some. This repertoire shows about 98,000 clones, approximately 86% found once; its top ten account for less than 3.5%. The sample taken for sequencing was peripheral blood. The receptor set was obtained from a man in his forties or fifties with active or convalescent COVID-19.

This sequence joins TRBV28 and TRBJ1-6; D is perhaps TRBD1 (6 bases). The CDR3 covers 14 residues. Trimming cost V 3 bases and J 8 bases, with 11 bases left between them. Germline CDR1 is MDHEN and CDR2 is SYDVKM. The CDR3 DNA is TGTGCCAGCAGTTTCTCCAGGGGCCATTCACCCCTCCACTTT. Translated, it gives CASSFSRGHSPLHF. The full variable domain, its missing parts supplied by reference TRBV28 and TRBJ1-6, is DVKVTQSSRYLVKRTGEKVFLECVQDMDHENMFWYRQDPGLGLRLIYFSYDVKMKEKGDIPEGYSVSREKKERFSLILESASTNQTSMYLCASSFSRGHSPLHFGNGTRLTVT.

The rearrangement joins TRBV18 to TRBJ1-6; 11 bases align to TRBD1. The CDR3 sequence is 15 residues long. The germline gives CDR1 KGHSH, CDR2 LQKENI. Trimming at V came to 3 bases and at J to 8 bases, leaving 3 bases not matched to a gene. The CDR3 DNA follows: TGTGCCAGCTCACCCGGGACAGGGGGTCATTCACCCCTCCACTTT. Translated: CASSPGTGGHSPLHF. Variable domain in full (rest from reference TRBV18 and TRBJ1-6): NAGVMQNPRHLVRRRGQEARLRCSPMKGHSHVYWYRQLPEEGLKFMVYLQKENIIDESGMPKERFSAEFPKEGPSILRIQQVVRGDSAAYFCASSPGTGGHSPLHFGNGTRLTVT.

On this clone: One end of the junction fails to match germline, which may point to a read error. The chain joins TRBV3-1 (or the pseudogene TRBV3-2) to TRBJ2-5; 10 bases are shared with TRBD2. There are 16 residues in the CDR3. Germline CDR1 and CDR2: LGHDT and YNNKEL (reference sequence). CDR3 amino acids: CAGSLRPASGGETQYF. The CDR3 DNA reads TGTGCCGGCAGCCTCCGACCCGCTAGCGGGGGCGAGACCCAGTACTTC.

V and J are TRBV7-2 and TRBJ2-2, with TRBD1 as a possible D gene (6 bases). V lost 6 bases, J lost 6 bases, and 14 bases lay in between. This CDR3 spans 14 amino acids. Looked up from germline, CDR1 is SGHTA and CDR2 is FQGNSA. CDR3: CASREMGASGELFF. CDR3 in DNA: TGTGCCAGCAGGGAGATGGGGGCATCCGGGGAGCTGTTTTTT.

This clone was seen just once. This chain uses TRBV4-2 with TRBJ2-2; 7 bases align to TRBD2. This CDR3 has 16 amino acids. V dropped 1 base and J dropped 9; count of bases not matched to a gene: 11. The germline V gene has CDR1 LGHNA and CDR2 YNFKEQ. In DNA form, the CDR3 reads TGTGCCAGCAGCCAAGGAGCGGGGCCCACGACATGGGAGCTGTTTTTT. Amino acid sequence: CASSQGAGPTTWELFF.

The gene calls are TRBV28 and TRBJ1-4; 9 bases are shared with TRBD1. The germline V gene encodes CDR1 MDHEN and CDR2 SYDVKM. The CDR3 is 14 amino acids. J lost 6 bases, V lost 6 bases, and 5 bases had no gene match. The CDR3 here is CASSTGGRDEKLFF. DNA of the CDR3: TGTGCCAGCAGCACAGGGGGCAGGGATGAAAAACTGTTTTTT.

The V call is TRBV24-1, the J call TRBJ2-1; a possible D gene is TRBD2 (6 bases). In germline, CDR1 is KGHDR, CDR2 SFDVKD. The V and J ends lost 2 bases and 0 bases respectively, with 10 bases between them. This CDR3 spans 16 amino acids. The CDR3 nucleotides are TGTGCCACCAGTGATTCCATGGACTACTCCTACAATGAGCAGTTCTTC. This gives the protein CATSDSMDYSYNEQFF.

This clone was seen more than once but under ten times. This rearrangement joins TRBV5-1 to TRBJ2-1; the D gene is possibly TRBD1 (5 bases). CDR3 length: 17 residues. Per the germline V gene, CDR1 is SGHRS and CDR2 is YFSETQ. The V end lost 0 bases, the J end lost 0 bases, and 13 bases lay between the germline ends. CDR3 amino acids: CASSLGTGPSSYNEQFF. The DNA for the CDR3 is TGCGCCAGCAGCTTGGGCACAGGTCCCAGCTCCTACAATGAGCAGTTCTTC.

The chain has TRBV29-1 and TRBJ2-2; TRBD2 is a possible D gene (5 bases). V dropped 4 bases and J dropped 4 bases, with 10 bases sitting between them. CDR3 length equals 13 residues. Germline-derived CDR1 and CDR2 are SQVTM and ANQGSEA. This CDR3 is CSVGGQATGELFF. DNA for the CDR3: TGCAGCGTTGGAGGGCAAGCCACCGGGGAGCTGTTTTTT.

J is TRBJ1-5 and V is TRBV2; the match to TRBD1 covers 10 bases. Germline-derived CDR1 and CDR2 are SNHLY and FYNNEI. J lost 3 bases, V lost 6 bases, and 17 bases had no gene match. The CDR3 totals 19 residues. CDR3 DNA: TGTGCCAGCAGGCAAACCCTGGCGGTGGGACAGGGGAACAATCAGCCCCAGCATTTT. Its protein product is CASRQTLAVGQGNNQPQHF.

The J gene is TRBJ2-3, the V gene TRBV7-6, with 14 bases matching TRBD2. The ends lost 4 bases at V and 6 bases at J; junction bases unmatched: 18. The CDR3 has 20 amino acids. Germline V gives CDR1 SGHVS, CDR2 FNYEAQ. The CDR3 is CASSSTPGLAGGGRRDTQYF. Written as DNA, the CDR3 is TGTGCCAGCAGCTCCACCCCCGGACTAGCGGGGGGTGGTAGAAGGGATACGCAGTATTTT.

This chain joins TRBV27 and TRBJ1-5, with 7 positions matching TRBD1. Unmatched junction bases numbered 4, after V lost 5 bases and J lost 3 bases. Germline CDR1 MNHEY, CDR2 SMNVEV (reference sequence). This CDR3 has 14 residues. The chain's CDR3 is CASSPTGVNQPQHF. The CDR3 nucleotides are TGTGCCAGCAGTCCAACAGGGGTCAATCAGCCCCAGCATTTT.

This clone was seen only once. The rearrangement joins TRBV11-2 to TRBJ2-2, with a tentative D call TRBD1 (6 bases). Germline assignment: CDR1 SGHAT and CDR2 FQNNGV. The CDR3 has 16 amino acids. V gave up 0 bases and J gave up 3 bases, with 11 bases separating them. The CDR3 loop reads CASSLDPGVDTGELFF. Here the CDR3 DNA reads TGTGCCAGCAGCTTAGATCCAGGGGTGGACACCGGGGAGCTGTTTTTT.

CDR3 in amino acids: CASSFGDRGGTDTQYF. In DNA, the CDR3 is TGTGCCAGCAGCTTCGGGGACAGGGGGGGCACAGATACGCAGTATTTT. This chain uses TRBV11-2 with TRBJ2-3; 11 nucleotides match TRBD1. This CDR3 has 16 residues. Per the germline V gene, CDR1 is SGHAT and CDR2 is FQNNGV. V trimming: 3 bases; J trimming: 1 base; junction bases outside the gene matches: 3. Drawing the rest from reference TRBV11-2 and TRBJ2-3, the complete variable domain is EAGVAQSPRYKIIEKRQSVAFWCNPISGHATLYWYQQILGQGPKLLIQFQNNGVVDDSQLPKDRFSAERLKGVDSTLKIQPAKLEDSAVYLCASSFGDRGGTDTQYFGPGTRLTVL.

This chain links TRBV3-1 (or the pseudogene TRBV3-2) with TRBJ2-1, with 7 bases lining up with TRBD1. The CDR3 totals 15 residues. Germline V CDR1 and CDR2: LGHDT, YNNKEL (reference sequence). Germline trimming cut 1 base from V and 3 bases from J; bases unmatched to any gene: 3. CDR3 sequence (DNA): TGTGCCAGCAGCCAAGGACAGGGTCGCTACAATGAGCAGTTCTTC. It is translated as CASSQGQGRYNEQFF.

This rearrangement joins TRBV2 to TRBJ2-1; the D is unclear. Germline lookup yields CDR1 SNHLY and CDR2 FYNNEI. The V end lost 6 bases, the J end lost 0 bases, and 9 bases lay between the germline ends. This CDR3 has 14 residues. The CDR3 protein is CASRSIPSYNEQFF. CDR3 nucleotides: TGTGCCAGCAGGTCCATTCCCTCCTACAATGAGCAGTTCTTC.

The rearrangement links TRBV30 to TRBJ1-5; possibly TRBD1 for D (5 bases). V lost 2 bases and J lost 4, with 6 bases in between. Per germline, CDR1 GTSNPN and CDR2 SVGIG (reference sequence). The CDR3 runs 12 residues. CDR3 residues: CAWSRGNQPQHF. Written as DNA, the CDR3 is TGTGCCTGGAGTAGGGGTAATCAGCCCCAGCATTTT.

The CDR3 loop is CASSQAGTGGRDEQFF. In DNA form, the CDR3 reads TGCGCCAGCAGCCAAGCCGGGACAGGGGGCCGAGATGAGCAGTTCTTC. The V and J genes are TRBV4-1 and TRBJ2-1, with 12 bases lining up with TRBD1. CDR1 and CDR2 from the germline V gene are MGHRA and YSYEKL. This CDR3 region has 16 residues. The trim removed 1 base at V and 8 bases at J, leaving 6 bases unmatched.

The chain combines TRBV28 with TRBJ2-7; possibly TRBD2 for D (5 bases). Per the germline V gene, CDR1 is MDHEN and CDR2 is SYDVKM. This CDR3 spans 13 amino acids. V was clipped by 1 base and J by 5 bases, with 9 bases between them. CDR3 loop: CASSLSGIHEQYF. CDR3 DNA: TGTGCCAGCAGTTTATCCGGGATCCACGAGCAGTACTTC.

The chain recombines TRBV19 with TRBJ2-4; no firm D call. The CDR3 has 14 residues. Per the germline V gene, CDR1 is LNHDA and CDR2 is SQIVND (reference sequence). The germline V and J ends were trimmed by 6 bases and 9 bases, with 18 bases remaining between them. For the CDR3, the DNA is TGTGCCAGTAGCCCCGTACCGGTCCTGAGCATTCAGTACTTC. Protein: CASSPVPVLSIQYF.

This sequence joins TRBV28 and TRBJ2-5; 10 bases line up with TRBD1. The CDR3 runs to 14 residues. V shed 3 bases, J shed 5 bases, and the junction held 3 bases outside the gene matches. The germline V gene has CDR1 MDHEN and CDR2 SYDVKM. CDR3 in amino acids: CASSLGQGYETQYF. The CDR3 nucleotides read TGTGCCAGCAGTTTGGGACAGGGGTACGAGACCCAGTACTTC.

This clone was found a few times. The CDR3 spells CASSLSHRGRPYEQYF. The CDR3 region has the DNA TGTGCCAGCAGCTTATCCCACAGGGGGAGACCCTACGAGCAGTACTTC. V is TRBV13 and J is TRBJ2-7, with 8 bases matching TRBD1. There are 16 residues in the CDR3. Germline loops: CDR1 PRHDT, CDR2 FYEKMQ (reference sequence). The V gene end was trimmed by 2 bases and the J gene end by 2 bases; junction bases not matched to a gene: 8. The full variable domain, rest sourced from reference TRBV13 and TRBJ2-7, is AAGVIQSPRHLIKEKRETATLKCYPIPRHDTVYWYQQGPGQDPQFLISFYEKMQSDKGSIPDRFSAQQFSDYHSELNMSSLELGDSALYFCASSLSHRGRPYEQYFGPGTRLTVT.

This sequence joins TRBV5-1 and TRBJ2-5; 7 bases agree with TRBD2. Trimming cost V 4 bases and J 4 bases; bases outside gene matches: 4. CDR1 and CDR2 (germline): SGHRS, YFSETQ. The CDR3 covers 13 residues. CDR3 DNA: TGCGCCAGCAGCGACGGACTAGGAGAGACCCAGTACTTC. Translating it yields CASSDGLGETQYF.

The chain combines TRBV6-6 with TRBJ2-4; D might be TRBD1 (6 bases). Germline assignment: CDR1 MNHNY and CDR2 SVGAGI (reference sequence). The V gene lost 3 bases and the J gene lost 0 bases, with 9 bases spanning the gap. The CDR3 loop spans 15 amino acids. The CDR3 is CASSYGTLAKNIQYF. In DNA, the CDR3 is TGTGCCAGCAGTTATGGGACACTAGCCAAAAACATTCAGTACTTC.

The sample holds one count of this clone. The chain is built from TRBV27 and TRBJ2-5, with D perhaps matching TRBD1 (6 bases). CDR1 MNHEY and CDR2 SMNVEV come from the germline V gene (reference sequence). The CDR3 has 14 amino acids. Deletions cut 5 bases from V and 3 bases from J, with 13 bases between. CDR3 region: CASSRDSGEETQYF. CDR3 nucleotides: TGTGCCAGCAGTCGAGACTCAGGGGAAGAGACCCAGTACTTC.

This clone was observed once. The chain links TRBV11-2 to TRBJ2-6, with D possibly matching TRBD2 (6 bases). V was cut by 5 bases and J by 2 bases, with 13 bases left in between. There are 16 residues in the CDR3. Germline lookup yields CDR1 SGHAT and CDR2 FQNNGV. The CDR3 DNA follows: TGTGCCAGCAGCCCCGGGACTTTCGCTGGGGCCAACGTCCTGACTTTC. As protein: CASSPGTFAGANVLTF.